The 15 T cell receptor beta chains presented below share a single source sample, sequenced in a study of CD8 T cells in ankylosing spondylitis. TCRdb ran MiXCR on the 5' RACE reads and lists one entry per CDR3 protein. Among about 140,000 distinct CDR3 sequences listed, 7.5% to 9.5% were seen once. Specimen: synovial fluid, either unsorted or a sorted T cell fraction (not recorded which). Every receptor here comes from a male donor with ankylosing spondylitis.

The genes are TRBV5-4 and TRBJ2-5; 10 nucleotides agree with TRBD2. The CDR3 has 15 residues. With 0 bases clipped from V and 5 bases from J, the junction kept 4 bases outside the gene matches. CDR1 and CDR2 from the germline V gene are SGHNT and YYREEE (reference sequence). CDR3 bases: TGTGCCAGCAGCTTGGTACTAGCGGGATCGGAGACCCAGTACTTC. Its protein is CASSLVLAGSETQYF.

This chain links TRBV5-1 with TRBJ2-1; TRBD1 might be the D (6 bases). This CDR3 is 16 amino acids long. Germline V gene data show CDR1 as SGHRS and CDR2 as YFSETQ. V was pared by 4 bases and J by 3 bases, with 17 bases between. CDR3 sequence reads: CASSPETGLYYNEQFF. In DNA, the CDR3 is TGCGCCAGCAGCCCAGAGACAGGATTGTACTACAATGAGCAGTTCTTC.

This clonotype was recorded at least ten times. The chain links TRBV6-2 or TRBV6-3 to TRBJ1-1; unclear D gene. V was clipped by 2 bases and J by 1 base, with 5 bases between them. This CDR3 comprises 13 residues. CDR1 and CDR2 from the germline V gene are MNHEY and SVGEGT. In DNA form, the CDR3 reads TGTGCCAGCAGTTACCTCCCGAACACTGAAGCTTTCTTT. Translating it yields CASSYLPNTEAFF.

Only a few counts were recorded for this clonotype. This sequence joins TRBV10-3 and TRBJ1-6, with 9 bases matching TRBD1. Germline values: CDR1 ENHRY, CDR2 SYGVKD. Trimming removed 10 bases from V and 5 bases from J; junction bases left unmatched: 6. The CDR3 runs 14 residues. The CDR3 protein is CATQGAVDNSPLHF. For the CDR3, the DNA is TGTGCCACACAGGGGGCGGTGGATAATTCACCCCTCCACTTT.

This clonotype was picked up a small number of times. Here the CDR3 reads CASSGRYSNQPQHF. The DNA for the CDR3 is TGTGCCAGCAGTGGACGGTATAGCAATCAGCCCCAGCATTTT. J is TRBJ1-5 and V is TRBV28; D gene uncertain. Looked up from germline, CDR1 is MDHEN and CDR2 is SYDVKM. The CDR3 consists of 14 residues. With 5 bases removed from V and 0 bases from J, the gap between germline ends came to 8 bases.

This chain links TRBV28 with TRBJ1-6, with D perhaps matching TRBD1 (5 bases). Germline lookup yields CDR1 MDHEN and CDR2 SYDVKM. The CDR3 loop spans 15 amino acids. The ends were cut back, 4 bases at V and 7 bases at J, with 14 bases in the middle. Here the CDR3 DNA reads TGTGCCAGCAGTTCCCCCGGGGCAGGCAATTCACCCCTCCACTTT. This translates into CASSSPGAGNSPLHF.

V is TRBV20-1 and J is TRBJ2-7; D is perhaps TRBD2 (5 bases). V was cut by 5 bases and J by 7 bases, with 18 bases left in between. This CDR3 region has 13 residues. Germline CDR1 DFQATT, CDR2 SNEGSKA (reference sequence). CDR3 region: CSAGLVHYGEQYF. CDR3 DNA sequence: TGCAGTGCTGGACTGGTACACTACGGAGAGCAGTACTTC.

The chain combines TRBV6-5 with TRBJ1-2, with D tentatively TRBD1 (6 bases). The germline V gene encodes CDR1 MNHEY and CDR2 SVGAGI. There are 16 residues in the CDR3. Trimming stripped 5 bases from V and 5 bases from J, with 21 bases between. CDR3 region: CASSNQQGLQFYGYTF. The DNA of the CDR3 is TGTGCCAGCAGTAACCAACAGGGACTACAATTTTATGGCTACACCTTC.

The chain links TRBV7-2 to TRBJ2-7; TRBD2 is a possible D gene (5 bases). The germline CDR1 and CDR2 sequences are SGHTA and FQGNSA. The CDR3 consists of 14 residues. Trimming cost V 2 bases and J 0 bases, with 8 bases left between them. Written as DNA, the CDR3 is TGTGCCAGCAGCTTACGACGGGACTCCTACGAGCAGTACTTC. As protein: CASSLRRDSYEQYF. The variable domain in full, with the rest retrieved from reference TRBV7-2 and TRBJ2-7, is GAGVSQSPSNKVTEKGKDVELRCDPISGHTALYWYRQSLGQGLEFLIYFQGNSAPDKSGLPSDRFSAERTGGSVSTLTIQRTQQEDSAVYLCASSLRRDSYEQYFGPGTRLTVT.

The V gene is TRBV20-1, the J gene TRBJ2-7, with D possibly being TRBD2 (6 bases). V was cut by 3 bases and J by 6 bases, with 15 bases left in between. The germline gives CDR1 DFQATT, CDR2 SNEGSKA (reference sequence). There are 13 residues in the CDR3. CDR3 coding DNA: TGCAGTGCTAGTCCCAGGGTCGGGGGCGAGCAGTACTTC. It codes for CSASPRVGGEQYF.

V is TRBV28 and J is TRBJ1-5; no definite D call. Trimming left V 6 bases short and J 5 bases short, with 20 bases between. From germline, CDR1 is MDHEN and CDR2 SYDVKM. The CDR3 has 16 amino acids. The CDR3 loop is CASRALRADGDQPQHF. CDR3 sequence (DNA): TGTGCCAGCAGGGCACTCCGCGCAGACGGAGATCAGCCCCAGCATTTT.

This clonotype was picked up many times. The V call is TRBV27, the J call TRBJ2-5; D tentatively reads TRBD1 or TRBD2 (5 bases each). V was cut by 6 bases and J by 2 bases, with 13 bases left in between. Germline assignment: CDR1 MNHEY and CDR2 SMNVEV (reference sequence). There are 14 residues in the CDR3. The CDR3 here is CASRRDPYQETQYF. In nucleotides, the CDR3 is TGTGCCAGCAGGAGGGACCCCTATCAAGAGACCCAGTACTTC.

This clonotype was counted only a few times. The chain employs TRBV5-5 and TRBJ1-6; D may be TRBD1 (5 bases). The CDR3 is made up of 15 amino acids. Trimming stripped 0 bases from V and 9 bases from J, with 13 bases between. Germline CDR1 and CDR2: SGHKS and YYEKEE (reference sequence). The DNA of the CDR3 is TGTGCCAGCAGCTTGGGGCAGGGTATTTTTTCACCCCTCCACTTT. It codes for CASSLGQGIFSPLHF.

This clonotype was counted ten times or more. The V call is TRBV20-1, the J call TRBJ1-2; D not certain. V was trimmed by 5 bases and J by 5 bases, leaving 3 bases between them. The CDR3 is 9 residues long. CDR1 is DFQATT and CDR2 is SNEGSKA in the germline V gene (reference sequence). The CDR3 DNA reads TGCAGTGCTCTATATGGCTACACCTTC. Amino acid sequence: CSALYGYTF.

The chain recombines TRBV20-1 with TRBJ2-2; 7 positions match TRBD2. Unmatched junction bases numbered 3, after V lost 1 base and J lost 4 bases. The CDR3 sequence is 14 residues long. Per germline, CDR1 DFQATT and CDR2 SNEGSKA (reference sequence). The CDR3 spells CSARVGGSTGELFF. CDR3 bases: TGCAGTGCTAGAGTGGGGGGGTCCACCGGGGAGCTGTTTTTT.